This T cell receptor (beta chain) was found in a study of blood T cell repertoires in COVID-19. At the level of the study: The samples span acute and convalescent COVID-19 from the United States, Italy and Spain. T cells, B-cell-depleted T cells, or PBMCs supplied cDNA or gDNA.

Original data processing: Estimates of nucleated cell counts were drawn from the amplification of reference gene primers. Clones were read by immunoSEQ multiplex PCR, and TCRdb kept only the in-frame ones, dropping some. That table is the source of V, J and clone size, and D and trimming were worked out from the DNA. The sample contains 70,000 to 75,000 clones, 88% of which appear only once. CDR1 is SGHRS and CDR2 is YFSETQ in the germline V gene. This CDR3 has 15 amino acids. Trimming at V came to 1 base and at J to 2 bases, leaving 2 bases not matched to a gene. The chain carries TRBV5-1 and TRBJ2-7; the match to TRBD2 covers 11 bases. Specimen: peripheral blood. The source is a human donor in a cohort sampled during active COVID-19. The CDR3 spells CASSLNSGRAYEQYF. CDR3 sequence (DNA): TGCGCCAGCAGCTTGAATAGCGGGAGGGCCTACGAGCAGTACTTC.